This T cell receptor (beta chain) was retrieved from a study of T-cell memory formation after mild COVID-19 (dated by TCRdb to the early 2020s). Describing the broader study: TCR sequence clusters from the two donors were largely donor specific. In a couple of donors, T-cell clones that expanded and contracted after mild COVID-19 were tracked by sequencing TCRalpha and TCRbeta repertoires over time. The cohort comprised two young, previously healthy adult volunteers, one female and one male. On the study overall, not on this receptor specifically: SARS-CoV-2 specificity of the second-wave clones peaking on day 37 was not confirmed. Only a couple of mild cases were covered by the study, and larger cohorts that include severe cases with pre-infection samples were considered necessary. Some responding clones were detected in pre-infection memory, suggesting pre-existing cross-reactive memory T cells joined the SARS-CoV-2 response. Contracting CD4+ clones turned up mainly in the CM and EM memory subsets, whereas EMRA was where CD8+ clones were enriched. Clones contracting from day 15 to 85 had balanced CD4/CD8 phenotypes, while a second wave expanding from day 15 to 37 was biased towards CD4+.

The instrument was an Illumina NovaSeq 6000. TCRalpha and TCRbeta cDNA libraries were constructed by 5'RACE with constant-segment primers, with sample barcodes and unique molecular identifiers being introduced. Trizol reagent was used to extract RNA from every sample. Libraries were amplified in two PCR steps, with a second sample barcode and Illumina TruSeq adapters added in the second step. The libraries were sequenced on an Illumina NovaSeq using 2 x 150 bp paired-end reads. The authors processed their data as follows. Reads were demultiplexed and collapsed into UMI-guided consensus sequences with migec v1.2.7. Using mixcr v2.1.11, the UMI consensuses were aligned to TRA and TRB V and J templates and assembled into clonotypes. A clonotype was counted as expanded or contracted only if both edgeR and NoisET called the change significant, with noise models trained on biological replicates. For edgeR calls, a false discovery rate-adjusted p below 0.01 and a log2 fold-change threshold of 1 were applied. PCA with hierarchical clustering of max-normalized trajectories of the 1000 most abundant clonotypes was used as exploratory dynamics analysis. Separately sequenced CD4+ and CD8+ repertoires were used to assign a CD4 or CD8 phenotype to each responding clone. TCRdb applied fastp at Q25 and MiXCR to the public reads, then kept only in-frame beta chains. Rows with one shared CDR3 protein collapse into an entry with the most common genes and DNA. TCRdb's processing, not the study's, gives the V and J calls here. The sample table records 350,000 to 450,000 distinct CDR3 sequences; over 15% of these occur just once. The ten largest clones take up 8.4% of the sample.

PBMCs were isolated by Ficoll-Paque density gradient centrifugation. This clonotype was found a few times. No antigen is known for it. Qualities for individual bases were not recorded, and no much larger clone is one base off. The source of this sequence is an adult woman who had mild COVID-19 (a few samples of this study predate the infection). The sample titles of this study are shuffled in the database, so cell type and time point are left out; the donor was told from shared clones. Sequenced input: PBMCs or a T cell subset sorted from them (not recorded which).

DNA sequence: TGCGCCAGCAGCCAAGAGATCAGCGGAGATACGCAGTATTTT. This is translated as CASSQEISGDTQYF. This chain joins TRBV4-1 to TRBJ2-3, with TRBD2 as a weak D call on 5 bases. Spanning cysteine to phenylalanine, the CDR3 consists of 14 amino acids. The DNA shown is the 42-base CDR3, in frame from base 1. A distance of 9 bases separates the germline ends of V and J, which lose 0 bases and 5 bases respectively. The germline V gene gives CDR1 as MGHRA and CDR2 as YSYEKL.